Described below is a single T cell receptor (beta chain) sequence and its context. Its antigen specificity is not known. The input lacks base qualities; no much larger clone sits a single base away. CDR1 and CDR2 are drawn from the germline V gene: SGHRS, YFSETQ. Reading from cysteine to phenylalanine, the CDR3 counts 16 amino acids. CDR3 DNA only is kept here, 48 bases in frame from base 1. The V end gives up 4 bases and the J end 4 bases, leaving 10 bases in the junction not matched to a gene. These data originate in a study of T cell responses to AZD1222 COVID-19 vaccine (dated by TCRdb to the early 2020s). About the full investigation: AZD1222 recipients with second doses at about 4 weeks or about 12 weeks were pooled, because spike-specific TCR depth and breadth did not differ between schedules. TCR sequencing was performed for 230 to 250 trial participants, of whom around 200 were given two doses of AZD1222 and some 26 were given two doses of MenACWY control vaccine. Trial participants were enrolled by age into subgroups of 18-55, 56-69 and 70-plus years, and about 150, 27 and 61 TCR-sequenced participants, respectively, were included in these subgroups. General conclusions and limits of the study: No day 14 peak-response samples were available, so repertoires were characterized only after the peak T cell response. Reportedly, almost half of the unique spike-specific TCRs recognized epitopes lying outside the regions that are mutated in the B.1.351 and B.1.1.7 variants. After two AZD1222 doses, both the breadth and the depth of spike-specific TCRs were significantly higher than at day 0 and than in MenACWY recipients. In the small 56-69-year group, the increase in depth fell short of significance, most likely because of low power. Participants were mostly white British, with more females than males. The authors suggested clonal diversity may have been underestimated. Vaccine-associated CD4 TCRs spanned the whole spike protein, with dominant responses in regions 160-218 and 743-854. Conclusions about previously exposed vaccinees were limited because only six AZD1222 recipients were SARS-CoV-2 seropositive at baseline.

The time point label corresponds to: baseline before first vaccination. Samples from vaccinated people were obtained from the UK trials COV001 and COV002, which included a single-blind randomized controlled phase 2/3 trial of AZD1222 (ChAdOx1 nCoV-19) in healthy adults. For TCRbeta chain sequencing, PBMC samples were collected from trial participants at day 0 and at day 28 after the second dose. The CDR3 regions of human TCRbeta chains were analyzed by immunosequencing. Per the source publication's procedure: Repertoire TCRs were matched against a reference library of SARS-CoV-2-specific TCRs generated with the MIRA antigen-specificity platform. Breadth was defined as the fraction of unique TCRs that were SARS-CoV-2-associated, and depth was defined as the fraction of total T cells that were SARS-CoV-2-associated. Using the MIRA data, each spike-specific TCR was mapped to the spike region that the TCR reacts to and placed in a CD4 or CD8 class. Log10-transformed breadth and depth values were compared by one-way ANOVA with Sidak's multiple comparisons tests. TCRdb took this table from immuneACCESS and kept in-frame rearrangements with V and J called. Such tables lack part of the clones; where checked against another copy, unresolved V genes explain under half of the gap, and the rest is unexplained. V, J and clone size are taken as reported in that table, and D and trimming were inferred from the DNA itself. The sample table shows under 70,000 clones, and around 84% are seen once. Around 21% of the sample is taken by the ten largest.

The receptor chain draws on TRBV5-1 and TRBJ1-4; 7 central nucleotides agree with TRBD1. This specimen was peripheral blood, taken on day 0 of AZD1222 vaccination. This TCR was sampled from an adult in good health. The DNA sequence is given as TGCGCCAGCAGCATTCCGCAGGGGGAAAGTAATGAAAAACTGTTTTTT. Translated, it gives CASSIPQGESNEKLFF.